The entry below describes one TCR beta chain. Its specificity is not known. Quantitative 5'-RACE with molecular barcodes was used to make the TCR beta libraries. TCRdb recomputed calls from the 5' RACE reads with MiXCR, one row per CDR3 protein. The sample consists of some 840,000 distinct CDR3 sequences, about 10% of them appearing once. This entry belongs to a study of CD8 T cells in ankylosing spondylitis. Study observations and caveats: What appeared characteristic of ankylosing spondylitis blood was a TCR beta motif of about eight highly homologous variants. Prior literature has documented some motif variants in synovial fluid and blood from reactive arthritis.

The CDR3 runs to 11 residues. V shed 3 bases, J shed 11 bases, and the junction held 4 bases outside the gene matches. Germline V CDR1 and CDR2: MNHEY, SMNVEV (reference sequence). The material sequenced was blood, either unsorted or a sorted T cell fraction (not recorded which). This sequence was found in a male donor with ankylosing spondylitis. The rearrangement uses TRBV27 and TRBJ2-7; 7 nucleotides match TRBD1. The CDR3 reads CASSLTGKKYF. The CDR3, as DNA: TGTGCCAGCAGTTTGACAGGGAAGAAGTACTTC.